This T cell receptor beta chain was captured by sequencing in a study of T cell responses to AZD1222 COVID-19 vaccine. Overall study context: Second-dose intervals of approximately 4 or approximately 12 weeks were pooled.

This table comes from immunoSEQ multiplex PCR, and its TCRdb copy is limited to in-frame clones, with some not included. The repertoire holds about 94,000 clones, with roughly 89% as singletons. Of note for this clone: The antigen is undetermined.

This CDR3 is 16 amino acids long. CDR1 KGHSH and CDR2 LQKENI come from the germline V gene. The ends were cut back, 3 bases at V and 7 bases at J, with 22 bases in the middle. Study results and caveats: Researchers took repertoire samples only after the peak T cell response had come.

Material: peripheral blood, obtained on day 0 of AZD1222 vaccination. The sequence was collected from an adult in good health. The genes are TRBV18 and TRBJ2-7; possible D gene TRBD1, 5 bases. As DNA, the CDR3 is TGTGCCAGCTCACCCCTACAGGTCGGTTCTCCTAGGGAGCAGTACTTC. Translated: CASSPLQVGSPREQYF. Full variable domain (rest looked up from reference TRBV18 and TRBJ2-7): NAGVMQNPRHLVRRRGQEARLRCSPMKGHSHVYWYRQLPEEGLKFMVYLQKENIIDESGMPKERFSAEFPKEGPSILRIQQVVRGDSAAYFCASSPLQVGSPREQYFGPGTRLTVT.